The rows below give T cell receptor beta chains drawn from one sample of a study of identical twins. TCRdb analysed the 5' RACE reads with MiXCR anew, one entry per CDR3 protein. This table holds under 500,000 distinct CDR3 sequences, around an eighth found once. These data were likewise used in another study, on yellow fever vaccine responses in identical twins.

Source material: CD4+ T cells sorted from blood. The receptors originated from a woman aged 18-30 years in good health. Each CDR3 is given with its conserved first and last residue. The D gene is left open where the match is weak. For some rows the clone size is stated as once, few or many, or as a class when expanded; others skip it.

d_gene,j_gene,v_gene,abundance,CDR3nt,CDR3aa
TRBD2,TRBJ2-4,TRBV15,NA,TGTGCCACCAGCAGAGGATTTCAAGCGGGGGAGAAAAACATTCAGTACTTC,CATSRGFQAGEKNIQYF
NA,TRBJ2-3,TRBV20-1,NA,TGCAGTGTAACCCTAGCGCGGGACTTCACAGATACGCAGTATTTT,CSVTLARDFTDTQYF
TRBD2,TRBJ2-3,TRBV28,NA,TGTGCCAGCAGTACACCTAGCGGGAGCCTCACAGATACGCAGTATTTT,CASSTPSGSLTDTQYF
NA,TRBJ2-2,TRBV25-1,many,TGTGCCAGCACGTCGACTAAGGCTACCGGGGAGCTGTTTTTT,CASTSTKATGELFF
TRBD2,TRBJ2-5,TRBV25-1,NA,TGTGCCAGCGGTCGAGCGGGGGGCATGGAGACCCAGTACTTC,CASGRAGGMETQYF
NA,TRBJ2-3,TRBV2,NA,TGTGCCAGCAGACCCGGGGTGACAGATACGCAGTATTTT,CASRPGVTDTQYF
NA,TRBJ2-7,TRBV12-3/TRBV12-4,many,TGTGCCAGCAGACTCCGGGACTCGACTTACGAGCAGTACTTC,CASRLRDSTYEQYF
NA,TRBJ2-5,TRBV30,NA,TGTGCCTGGAGTGTAGCTGGGGGGCCGGAGACCCAGTACTTC,CAWSVAGGPETQYF
TRBD2,TRBJ2-2,TRBV20-1,NA,TGCAGTGCTAGTCTAACTAGCGGAACCGGGGAGCTGTTTTTT,CSASLTSGTGELFF
NA,TRBJ1-1,TRBV5-1,few,TGCGCCAGCAGCTTTTGGGGGGGGATAAGCACGGAAGCTTTCTTT,CASSFWGGISTEAFF
NA,TRBJ2-1,TRBV3-1,few,TGTGCCAGCAGCCAAGTCAGGAGCTCCTACAATGAGCAGTTCTTC,CASSQVRSSYNEQFF
TRBD2,TRBJ2-1,TRBV5-1,few,TGCGCCAGCAGCCGGGGGGGCGAGGGTGAGCAGTTCTTC,CASSRGGEGEQFF
NA,TRBJ2-7,TRBV28,NA,TGTGCCAGCACCCCGGGCGGGGCCTTCCACGAGCAGTACTTC,CASTPGGAFHEQYF
NA,TRBJ2-2,TRBV7-9,few,TGTGCCAGCACCTCGGACCGAGCAAACGCGAACACCGGGGAGCTGTTTTTT,CASTSDRANANTGELFF
NA,TRBJ2-5,TRBV2,few,TGTGCCAGCACCCAACATAGGGGTAGCTCGGAGACCCAGTACTTC,CASTQHRGSSETQYF
NA,TRBJ2-7,TRBV11-2,few,TGTGCCAGCAGCTTAAACGGACGGAACTACGAGCAGTACTTC,CASSLNGRNYEQYF
NA,TRBJ2-7,TRBV7-2,many,TGTGCCAGCAGCTTTACCCGGGACATCTACGAGCAGTACTTC,CASSFTRDIYEQYF
NA,TRBJ1-1,TRBV20-1,few,TGCAGTGCTAGGGCCCTCCGCCCCATGAACACTGAAGCTTTCTTT,CSARALRPMNTEAFF
TRBD2,TRBJ2-1,TRBV4-3,many,TGCGCCAGCAGCCCTGGGCTAGCGGGAGTGTACAATGAGCAGTTCTTC,CASSPGLAGVYNEQFF
TRBD1,TRBJ1-6,TRBV14,few,TGTGCCAGCAGCCCCGTGGGACAGGGCATATCACCCCTCCACTTT,CASSPVGQGISPLHF
NA,TRBJ1-1,TRBV7-9,many,TGTGCCAGCAGCTTACGCGATGCAGGCTTAGCTGAAGCTTTCTTT,CASSLRDAGLAEAFF
TRBD2,TRBJ2-3,TRBV7-2,few,TGTGCCAGCAGCTCGACTAGCGGGAGGACCACAGATACGCAGTATTTT,CASSSTSGRTTDTQYF